One and the same sample provided the 23 T cell receptor beta chains below, sequenced in a study of blood T cell repertoires in COVID-19. Repertoires were generated with immunoSEQ multiplex PCR, while TCRdb's copy carries only in-frame clones and drops some. Of tens of thousands of clones in the sample, around 88% are singletons; the top ten hold roughly 7.2%. The sequencing input was peripheral blood. The receptors stem from a man aged 55-75 years with acute or convalescent COVID-19.

The chain couples TRBV27 to TRBJ2-7; tentative D call: TRBD1 (5 bases). Per the germline V gene, CDR1 is MNHEY and CDR2 is SMNVEV (reference sequence). V was cut by 4 bases and J by 5 bases, with 18 bases left in between. CDR3 length: 15 amino acids. The CDR3 region is CASSSTNRKKDEQYF. The CDR3 coding sequence is TGTGCCAGCAGTTCCACTAACAGGAAAAAAGACGAGCAGTACTTC.

The gene calls are TRBV29-1 and TRBJ2-7, with 8 bases fitting TRBD1. The CDR3 has 11 amino acids. The germline gives CDR1 SQVTM, CDR2 ANQGSEA. J gave up 5 bases and V 8 bases, and 5 bases lay outside the gene matches. The CDR3 here is CSFRQGNEQYF. CDR3 nucleotides: TGCAGCTTTAGACAGGGGAACGAGCAGTACTTC.

In this sample, this clone turned up once. The chain joins TRBV5-1 to TRBJ2-5; 7 positions match TRBD1. The trim removed 4 bases at V and 5 bases at J, leaving 5 bases unmatched. Germline assignment: CDR1 SGHRS and CDR2 YFSETQ. The CDR3 runs to 13 residues. As DNA, the CDR3 is TGCGCCAGCAGCCTCACAGGGGAGGAGACCCAGTACTTC. Translated, it gives CASSLTGEETQYF.

This clone was counted only a few times. The chain joins TRBV27 to TRBJ1-2; D not certain. V shed 0 bases and J shed 0 bases, with 11 bases lying between them. The CDR3 covers 16 residues. Germline V gene sequence: CDR1 MNHEY, CDR2 SMNVEV (reference sequence). CDR3 region: CASSLSYGSSNYGYTF. The DNA of the CDR3 is TGTGCCAGCAGTTTATCTTACGGGAGCTCTAACTATGGCTACACCTTC.

This rearrangement joins TRBV3-1 (or the pseudogene TRBV3-2) to TRBJ2-7, with 7 bases lining up with TRBD2. The V and J ends lost 0 bases and 6 bases, in that order; junction bases with no gene match: 14. CDR3 size: 17 residues. Germline values: CDR1 LGHDT, CDR2 YNNKEL (reference sequence). CDR3 protein: CASSQDLGKPSGGEQYF. Here the CDR3 DNA reads TGTGCCAGCAGCCAAGATTTGGGGAAACCGTCGGGGGGCGAGCAGTACTTC.

The chain couples TRBV9 to TRBJ2-3; D unresolved. The CDR3 spans 13 residues. V was clipped by 4 bases and J by 0 bases, with 6 bases between them. In germline, CDR1 is SGDLS, CDR2 YYNGEE. CDR3 nucleotide sequence: TGTGCCAGCAGCTCACTAAGCACAGATACGCAGTATTTT. Its protein is CASSSLSTDTQYF.

The chain is built from TRBV2 and TRBJ2-1; possible D gene TRBD1, 5 bases. V dropped 3 bases and J dropped 9 bases, with 12 bases sitting between them. CDR3 length: 13 amino acids. Looked up from germline, CDR1 is SNHLY and CDR2 is FYNNEI. The chain's CDR3 is CASSESQQGEQFF. The CDR3 DNA reads TGTGCCAGCAGTGAGTCCCAGCAGGGTGAGCAGTTCTTC.

The V and J genes are TRBV4-2 and TRBJ1-2; 10 nucleotides align to TRBD1. CDR3 length: 18 residues. The germline V gene encodes CDR1 LGHNA and CDR2 YNFKEQ. V shed 0 bases and J 4 bases; nucleotides not matched to a gene: 11. DNA for the CDR3: TGTGCCAGCAGCCAAGAAACGGGGACAGGGGATCTGTTCTATGGCTACACCTTC. This translates into CASSQETGTGDLFYGYTF.

This sequence joins TRBV30 and TRBJ2-3; 9 bases are a match to TRBD1. This CDR3 has 14 residues. Trimming cost V 3 bases and J 4 bases; bases outside gene matches: 5. CDR1 and CDR2 (germline): GTSNPN, SVGIG (reference sequence). The CDR3 here is CAWSVGQGSDTQYF. DNA for the CDR3: TGTGCCTGGAGCGTCGGACAGGGGTCAGATACGCAGTATTTT.

The V call is TRBV7-2, the J call TRBJ2-1; 13 bases line up with TRBD2. With V trimmed by 2 bases and J by 9 bases, 10 bases remained unmatched. The CDR3 runs 17 residues. Germline V gene data show CDR1 as SGHTA and CDR2 as FQGNSA. The CDR3 loop is CASSLILLAGGPTEQFF. As DNA, the CDR3 is TGTGCCAGCAGCTTAATCTTACTAGCGGGGGGGCCCACTGAGCAGTTCTTC.

This clone was detected once. The rearrangement links TRBV29-1 to TRBJ2-7; 8 bases match TRBD1. Germline V gives CDR1 SQVTM, CDR2 ANQGSEA. The CDR3 runs to 13 residues. V trimming: 5 bases; J trimming: 0 bases; junction bases outside the gene matches: 3. CDR3: CSVTGGSSYEQYF. In DNA, the CDR3 is TGCAGCGTTACAGGGGGAAGCTCCTACGAGCAGTACTTC.

V usage is TRBV18 and J usage is TRBJ1-2, with D possibly matching TRBD1 (6 bases). CDR1 and CDR2 (germline): KGHSH, LQKENI. The V end was cut by 6 bases, the J end by 6 bases, with 11 bases between. The CDR3 spans 12 residues. CDR3 sequence: CASSQRQDGYTF. The CDR3, as DNA: TGTGCCAGCTCTCAAAGACAGGATGGCTACACCTTC.

The gene calls are TRBV14 and TRBJ1-3, with D tentatively TRBD1 (6 bases). From germline, CDR1 is SGHDN and CDR2 FVKESK. Trimming removed 0 bases at V and 5 bases at J, with 11 bases between. The CDR3 loop spans 15 amino acids. The CDR3 nucleotides are TGTGCCAGCAGCCAAGATGGGACAACTAGAAACACCATATATTTT. The encoded protein is CASSQDGTTRNTIYF. The whole variable domain, filled in from reference TRBV14 and TRBJ1-3, reads EAGVTQFPSHSVIEKGQTVTLRCDPISGHDNLYWYRRVMGKEIKFLLHFVKESKQDESGMPNNRFLAERTGGTYSTLKVQPAELEDSGVYFCASSQDGTTRNTIYFGEGSWLTVV.

This chain uses TRBV5-1 with TRBJ2-2; 15 bases are a match to TRBD2. The CDR3 covers 20 residues. V dropped 3 bases and J dropped 2; count of bases not matched to a gene: 11. CDR1 and CDR2 from the germline V gene are SGHRS and YFSETQ. The CDR3 coding sequence is TGCGCCAGCAGCTGGCTAGGACTAGCGGGGGGGCCGTTAAACACCGGGGAGCTGTTTTTT. Residues: CASSWLGLAGGPLNTGELFF.

This rearrangement joins TRBV10-2 to TRBJ1-2, with a possible D match to TRBD1 (6 bases). Germline V gives CDR1 WSHSY, CDR2 SAAADI. Trimming took 6 bases from V and 6 from J, leaving 11 bases between them. CDR3 length: 12 residues. For the CDR3, the DNA is TGCGCCAGCAGGGGGACACAGGATGGCTACACCTTC. This codes for CASRGTQDGYTF.

In this sample, this clone turned up a few times. V gene TRBV7-2 combines with J gene TRBJ2-1; 7 bases align to TRBD1. The length of the CDR3 is 14 residues. V gave up 5 bases and J gave up 7 bases; unmatched junction bases: 8. The germline gives CDR1 SGHTA, CDR2 FQGNSA. The CDR3 nucleotides read TGTGCCAGCAGCCCCAGGGGGTTTCAGAATGAGCAGTTCTTC. Translating gives CASSPRGFQNEQFF. Full variable domain (outside the CDR3, taken from reference TRBV7-2 and TRBJ2-1): GAGVSQSPSNKVTEKGKDVELRCDPISGHTALYWYRQSLGQGLEFLIYFQGNSAPDKSGLPSDRFSAERTGGSVSTLTIQRTQQEDSAVYLCASSPRGFQNEQFFGPGTRLTVL.

The chain recombines TRBV10-3 with TRBJ1-1; TRBD1 might be the D (5 bases). The CDR3 has 13 amino acids. Trimming shortened V by 8 bases and J by 1 base, and 11 bases separated the two germline ends. CDR1 and CDR2 from the germline V gene are ENHRY and SYGVKD. The CDR3 is CAIGGEWNTEAFF. In nucleotides, the CDR3 is TGTGCCATCGGGGGGGAATGGAACACTGAAGCTTTCTTT.

This rearrangement joins TRBV5-1 to TRBJ1-4, with no clear D. The CDR3 has 14 residues. Per germline, CDR1 SGHRS and CDR2 YFSETQ. V was cut by 1 base and J by 4 bases, with 8 bases left in between. CDR3 coding DNA: TGCGCCAGCAGCTTGACGGGGATTAATGAAAAACTGTTTTTT. Residues: CASSLTGINEKLFF.

The V and J genes are TRBV6-2 or TRBV6-3 and TRBJ1-5, with D hard to call. CDR1 and CDR2 (germline): MNHEY, SVGEGT. This CDR3 is built from 13 residues. Trimming shortened V by 6 bases and J by 7 bases, and 13 bases separated the two germline ends. The CDR3 nucleotides are TGTGCCAGCAGCCCGAGTCCCCGGCAGCCCCAGCATTTT. This gives the protein CASSPSPRQPQHF.

The rearrangement joins TRBV6-1 to TRBJ1-6; 7 nucleotides match TRBD1. This CDR3 is 15 amino acids long. The V and J ends lost 0 bases and 10 bases, in that order; junction bases with no gene match: 6. CDR1 is MNHNS, CDR2 SASEGT, per germline. The CDR3 DNA follows: TGTGCCAGCAGTGAAGCAGGGGGCGCGGGGTCACCCCTCCACTTT. Residues: CASSEAGGAGSPLHF.

The rearrangement uses TRBV7-2 and TRBJ1-5; D ambiguous. Germline V gene sequence: CDR1 SGHTA, CDR2 FQGNSA. V lost 3 bases to trimming and J lost 3 bases, with 6 bases between them. CDR3 length equals 13 residues. For the CDR3, the DNA is TGTGCCAGCAGCTTGATAGACAATCAGCCCCAGCATTTT. This gives the protein CASSLIDNQPQHF. The complete variable domain, with remaining parts taken from reference TRBV7-2 and TRBJ1-5, reads GAGVSQSPSNKVTEKGKDVELRCDPISGHTALYWYRQSLGQGLEFLIYFQGNSAPDKSGLPSDRFSAERTGGSVSTLTIQRTQQEDSAVYLCASSLIDNQPQHFGDGTRLSIL.

The rearrangement links TRBV9 to TRBJ1-6; the D gene is possibly TRBD1 (6 bases). The CDR3 is 16 amino acids. The V gene's germline CDR1 is SGDLS and CDR2 YYNGEE. The ends were cut back, 0 bases at V and 8 bases at J, with 15 bases in the middle. CDR3 loop: CASSVDPRGIDSPLHF. As DNA, the CDR3 is TGTGCCAGCAGCGTAGACCCCAGGGGAATTGATTCACCCCTCCACTTT.

The chain couples TRBV10-3 to TRBJ1-5, with a possible D match to TRBD1 (6 bases). The ends were cut back, 6 bases at V and 0 bases at J, with 12 bases in the middle. CDR1 and CDR2 from the germline V gene are ENHRY and SYGVKD. This CDR3 spans 15 amino acids. Here the CDR3 reads CAIRKDRDSNQPQHF. CDR3 coding DNA: TGTGCCATCAGGAAGGACAGAGATAGCAATCAGCCCCAGCATTTT.